The 8 T cell receptor beta chains listed next were all sequenced from one sample in a study of blood T cell repertoires in COVID-19. Method: immunoSEQ multiplex PCR; TCRdb's copy keeps in-frame clones and lacks some. The sample has about 160,000 clones; roughly 85% are singletons. The material sequenced was peripheral blood. The receptors here all came from a woman aged 80 or over with active or convalescent COVID-19.

The rearrangement joins TRBV5-1 to TRBJ1-2; D is undetermined. V gave up 4 bases and J gave up 8 bases, with 18 bases separating them. The CDR3 is 14 amino acids. The germline V gene encodes CDR1 SGHRS and CDR2 YFSETQ. The CDR3 spells CASSPSALGGGYTF. CDR3 bases: TGCGCCAGCAGCCCTTCCGCGCTGGGAGGGGGCTACACCTTC.

The chain combines TRBV27 with TRBJ2-6, with TRBD2 as a possible D gene (7 bases). This CDR3 region has 15 residues. CDR1 and CDR2 from the germline V gene are MNHEY and SMNVEV (reference sequence). V lost 2 bases and J 4 bases, leaving 9 bases between the germline ends. The DNA for the CDR3 is TGTGCCAGCAGTTTAAGGGGGGGAGGGGCCAACGTCCTGACTTTC. Translating gives CASSLRGGGANVLTF. The complete variable domain, with remaining parts taken from reference TRBV27 and TRBJ2-6, reads EAQVTQNPRYLITVTGKKLTVTCSQNMNHEYMSWYRQDPGLGLRQIYYSMNVEVTDKGDVPEGYKVSRKEKRNFPLILESPSPNQTSLYFCASSLRGGGANVLTFGAGSRLTVL.

This clone has just a few counts. The rearrangement joins TRBV19 to TRBJ1-1, with a weak D call TRBD1 (5 bases). Trimming pared 1 base from V and 7 bases from J, leaving 10 bases between. The CDR3 totals 13 residues. Germline CDR1 reads LNHDA; CDR2 reads SQIVND (reference sequence). The CDR3 coding sequence is TGTGCCAGTAGTATAGGGGACTTACGTGAAGCTTTCTTT. This encodes CASSIGDLREAFF. Full variable domain (outside the CDR3, taken from reference TRBV19 and TRBJ1-1): DGGITQSPKYLFRKEGQNVTLSCEQNLNHDAMYWYRQDPGQGLRLIYYSQIVNDFQKGDIAEGYSVSREKKESFPLTVTSAQKNPTAFYLCASSIGDLREAFFGQGTRLTVV.

The genes are TRBV14 and TRBJ2-1; 7 bases line up with TRBD2. The junction had 9 bases not matched to a gene; V was cut back by 4 bases and J by 3 bases. CDR1 is SGHDN, CDR2 FVKESK, per germline. The CDR3 is 16 amino acids. The CDR3 nucleotides read TGTGCCAGCAGCCCCCTCGCGGGACTACACTACAATGAGCAGTTCTTC. It specifies CASSPLAGLHYNEQFF.

This clone was counted between two and nine times. The chain has TRBV4-1 and TRBJ2-7, with D maybe TRBD1 (6 bases). The V and J ends lost 4 bases and 1 base respectively, with 17 bases between them. Germline CDR1 and CDR2: MGHRA and YSYEKL. The CDR3 loop spans 16 amino acids. The CDR3 region has the DNA TGCGCCAGCAGCCGACACGTCAGCAGGGGATCCTACGAGCAGTACTTC. Translation: CASSRHVSRGSYEQYF.

The chain joins TRBV29-1 to TRBJ1-2; D ambiguous. Germline V CDR1 and CDR2: SQVTM, ANQGSEA. This CDR3 has 15 amino acids. With 3 bases removed from V and 1 base from J, the gap between germline ends came to 15 bases. CDR3: CSVDSSRQHNYGYTF. CDR3 nucleotides: TGCAGCGTTGACTCGTCGCGGCAACATAACTATGGCTACACCTTC.

The chain links TRBV4-1 to TRBJ2-1; TRBD2 matches 13 bases. This CDR3 region has 20 residues. CDR1 and CDR2 from the germline V gene are MGHRA and YSYEKL. V lost 3 bases, J lost 2 bases, and 13 bases stayed unmatched. CDR3 DNA: TGCGCCAGCAGCCAGGCACCGGGACTAGCGGGACAGGGAGCCTACAATGAGCAGTTCTTC. Amino acids: CASSQAPGLAGQGAYNEQFF.

The chain links TRBV11-2 to TRBJ2-3; TRBD1 is a possible D gene (5 bases). V was shortened by 2 bases and J by 0 bases, with 15 bases between the two germline ends. This CDR3 is 17 amino acids long. Germline CDR1 reads SGHAT; CDR2 reads FQNNGV. CDR3 region: CASSLSLTGASTDTQYF. The CDR3 DNA follows: TGTGCCAGCAGCTTATCCCTTACAGGAGCTAGCACAGATACGCAGTATTTT. The variable domain in full, with the rest retrieved from reference TRBV11-2 and TRBJ2-3, is EAGVAQSPRYKIIEKRQSVAFWCNPISGHATLYWYQQILGQGPKLLIQFQNNGVVDDSQLPKDRFSAERLKGVDSTLKIQPAKLEDSAVYLCASSLSLTGASTDTQYFGPGTRLTVL.